Listed below are T cell receptor beta chains from one sample, sequenced in a study of T cell changes during pregnancy in multiple sclerosis. Only in-frame clones appear in the TCRdb table, and some are missing; sequencing was by immunoSEQ multiplex PCR. Seen here are more than 70,000 clones, around 92% observed once, and the top ten hold about 2.5%. This specimen consisted of peripheral blood, obtained before pregnancy. The source is a female donor with multiple sclerosis, enrolled in a pregnancy study. Both conserved end residues are part of each CDR3. Fields, in order: V gene, J gene, D gene, clone size, CDR3 DNA, CDR3 protein. The D gene is left open where the match is weak. Size values are once, few and many counts, or a class for expanded clones, and some rows have none.

TRBV7-9	TRBJ1-6	-	-	TGTGCCAGCAGCCAAGCTTTGGGACTGACAAATTCACCCCTCCACTTT	CASSQALGLTNSPLHF
TRBV6-1	TRBJ1-1	-	few	TGTGCCAGCAGTGATGGTTGGCGGTTGAACACTGAAGCTTTCTTT	CASSDGWRLNTEAFF
TRBV10-3	TRBJ1-1	TRBD1	-	TGTGCCACCGGGACAGTAAACACTGAAGCTTTCTTT	CATGTVNTEAFF
TRBV29-1	TRBJ2-1	TRBD2	-	TGCAGCGTTGACGAAGCGGGAGTCTACAATGAGCAGTTCTTC	CSVDEAGVYNEQFF
TRBV5-6	TRBJ2-1	TRBD2	-	TGTGCCAGCAGACCTTCTAGCGGGAGTATGTCTTGGCAGTTCTTC	CASRPSSGSMSWQFF
TRBV19	TRBJ1-5	-	once	TGTGCCAGTAGTCCCGAGGGGGTGAGGCAGCCCCAGCATTTT	CASSPEGVRQPQHF
TRBV6-1	TRBJ2-6	TRBD1	-	TGTGCCAGCAGTGCCGACAGGGGTACCGATTCTGGGGCCAACGTCCTGACTTTC	CASSADRGTDSGANVLTF
TRBV6-6	TRBJ2-7	-	-	TGTGCCAGCAGTATCACGCCCCCAGTGATCCCTTACGAGCAGTACTTC	CASSITPPVIPYEQYF
TRBV5-6	TRBJ1-2	-	-	TGTGCCAGCAGCTTGTATTATGGCAGGGCTCTGTCGGGCTACACCTTC	CASSLYYGRALSGYTF
TRBV30	TRBJ1-2	TRBD1	-	TGTGCCTGGGGTACGACAGGGAGCTACACCTTC	CAWGTTGSYTF
TRBV29-1	TRBJ2-1	TRBD2	few	TGCAGCGGACTGCTAGCGGGAGTTGGTAATGAGCAGTTCTTC	CSGLLAGVGNEQFF
TRBV28	TRBJ1-1	-	once	TGTGCCAGCAGTTTTGCGGTTGGCACTGAAGCTTTCTTT	CASSFAVGTEAFF
TRBV21-1	TRBJ1-1	-	-	TGTGCCAGCATCGATGACAGGGGGCCGAACACTGAAGCTTTCTTT	CASIDDRGPNTEAFF
TRBV5-1	TRBJ2-5	TRBD2	-	TGCGCCAGCAGTTCAGGACTAGCGGGAGAATCCCGGACCCAGTACTTC	CASSSGLAGESRTQYF
TRBV28	TRBJ2-7	-	-	TGTGCCAGCAGTTTATTCAAGGACTCAGACTCAACCCCGCAGTACTTC	CASSLFKDSDSTPQYF
TRBV4-3	TRBJ2-7	TRBD1	-	TGCGCCAGCAGCCAGGGACGGGACAGATCCTACGAGCAGTACTTC	CASSQGRDRSYEQYF
TRBV11-1	TRBJ1-1	TRBD1	-	TGTGCCAGCAGCTTATTGCTGACAGGGCGCAAGTACACTGAAGCTTTCTTT	CASSLLLTGRKYTEAFF
TRBV27	TRBJ2-2	-	-	TGTGCCAGCTCCCCCAGAAGGGGTAACGGGGAGCTGTTTTTT	CASSPRRGNGELFF
TRBV7-9	TRBJ2-1	TRBD2	-	TGTGCCAGCAGACGGACTAGCGGGAGAAGGGGTCGGTTGATCTTC	CASRRTSGRRGRLIF
TRBV4-2	TRBJ2-1	-	-	TGTGCCAGCAGCCAAGTTCAACAGGGGACTCGCAATGAGCAGTTCTTC	CASSQVQQGTRNEQFF
TRBV28	TRBJ1-1	-	-	TGTGCCAGCACTCCGGGGCAGCGGGACACTGAAGCTTTCTTT	CASTPGQRDTEAFF
TRBV7-7	TRBJ2-2	TRBD2	-	TGTGCTAGCAGCTTGGGACTAGCGGGAGCCACCGGGGAGCTGTTTTTT	CASSLGLAGATGELFF
TRBV18	TRBJ2-1	TRBD2	-	TGTGCCAGCTCACCCCGGACTAGTAGGGAGAATGAGCAGTTCTTC	CASSPRTSRENEQFF
TRBV30	TRBJ2-1	TRBD2	-	TGTGCCTGGAACAAAAGACTAGCGGCCTACAATGAGCAGTTCTTC	CAWNKRLAAYNEQFF
TRBV15	TRBJ1-5	TRBD1	-	TGTGCCACCAGCAGACCGGAATACTGGACAGGGGTTGATAGCAATCAGCCCCAGCATTTT	CATSRPEYWTGVDSNQPQHF
TRBV10-3	TRBJ2-1	TRBD2	-	TGTGCCATCAGTCCTTCCGGCGGGGGGTACAATGAGCAGTTCTTC	CAISPSGGGYNEQFF
TRBV7-9	TRBJ2-7	TRBD1	-	TGTGCCAGCAGCCGACAGGGAGAGAACGAGCAGTACTTC	CASSRQGENEQYF
TRBV19	TRBJ2-7	-	-	TGTGCCAGTAGTCCTAATGACTACGAGCAGTACTTC	CASSPNDYEQYF
TRBV7-2	TRBJ1-2	TRBD1	-	TGTGCCAGCAGCTCCCACCGACAGGGGGGACGTGGCTACACCTTC	CASSSHRQGGRGYTF
TRBV15	TRBJ2-3	-	-	TGTGCCACCAGGTTAACCGCCGGTTCTAGCACAGATACGCAGTATTTT	CATRLTAGSSTDTQYF
TRBV7-9	TRBJ2-1	-	-	TGTGCCAGCAGCTCCGCTAGCGACTCCTACAATGAGCAGTTCTTC	CASSSASDSYNEQFF
TRBV10-3	TRBJ1-1	TRBD1	-	TGTGCCATCAGTGCCGAGACAGGGGGAGTCCACTGGAACACTGAAGCTTTCTTT	CAISAETGGVHWNTEAFF
TRBV7-9	TRBJ2-5	-	-	TGTGCCAGCAGCTTATCCTTGGGAGAACAAGAGACCCAGTACTTC	CASSLSLGEQETQYF
TRBV4-1	TRBJ2-6	TRBD1	-	TGCGCCAGCAGCCAAAGGGGGACAGCCGTCGGGGCCAACGTCCTGACTTTC	CASSQRGTAVGANVLTF
TRBV4-3	TRBJ1-2	-	-	TGCGCCAGCAGCCAAGACAGGGTTAATCCCTATGGCTACACCTTC	CASSQDRVNPYGYTF
TRBV5-5	TRBJ2-7	-	once	TGTGCCAGCAGCTTGGAGGGGTCCTACGAGCAGTACTTC	CASSLEGSYEQYF
TRBV27	TRBJ2-5	TRBD2	once	TGTGCCAGCAGTACCCTAGCGGGAGGGGGGGAGACCCAGTACTTC	CASSTLAGGGETQYF
TRBV9	TRBJ2-1	TRBD2	once	TGTGCCAGCAGCGTACGCGGGAGGGCCGACAATGAGCAGTTCTTC	CASSVRGRADNEQFF
TRBV5-4	TRBJ2-3	TRBD2	-	TGTGCCAGCAGCCCCCCTACTAGCGCGACAAGCACAGATACGCAGTATTTT	CASSPPTSATSTDTQYF
TRBV7-2	TRBJ2-3	TRBD1	once	TGTGCCAGCAGCTGGCAGGGGGCTGGCACAGATACGCAGTATTTT	CASSWQGAGTDTQYF
TRBV5-4	TRBJ2-3	TRBD2	-	TGTGCCAGCAGCTTGCCAGCGGGAGGGGATACGCAGTATTTT	CASSLPAGGDTQYF
TRBV7-2	TRBJ2-5	TRBD2	-	TGTGCCAGCAGCTTAAGTAGCGGGAGAAACCAAGAGACCCAGTACTTC	CASSLSSGRNQETQYF
TRBV6-5	TRBJ2-7	-	-	TGTGCCAGTAGGGATGGGGCGACCTACGAGCAGTACTTC	CASRDGATYEQYF
TRBV21-1	TRBJ1-1	-	large	TGTGCCAGCAGCAAAGCGCCTAGGGGGAACACTGAAGCTTTCTTT	CASSKAPRGNTEAFF
TRBV29-1	TRBJ1-1	-	-	TGCAGCTCATTAACGGTGAACACTGAAGCTTTCTTT	CSSLTVNTEAFF
TRBV29-1	TRBJ2-1	TRBD2	-	TGCAGCGTTACCGGGACTAGCGGGAGTCATGAGCAGTTCTTC	CSVTGTSGSHEQFF
TRBV6-5	TRBJ1-1	-	-	TGTGCCAGCAGTCCCCCGCCGGGGGTCAACACTGAAGCTTTCTTT	CASSPPPGVNTEAFF
TRBV5-1	TRBJ2-3	TRBD1	once	TGCGCCAGCAGCAGCAAACAGGGGTATACGCAGTATTTT	CASSSKQGYTQYF
TRBV4-3	TRBJ2-7	TRBD2	-	TGCGCCAGCAGCCTTCTCCGCGGGACTATCTACGAGCAGTACTTC	CASSLLRGTIYEQYF
TRBV5-4	TRBJ2-7	-	-	TGTGCCAGCAGCTTGGGACAGGACGCCGGCGAGCAGTACTTC	CASSLGQDAGEQYF
TRBV4-3	TRBJ2-2	-	-	TGCGCCAGCAGCCAGAGACTTACCGGGGAGCTGTTTTTT	CASSQRLTGELFF
TRBV7-3	TRBJ2-5	-	-	TGTGCCAGCAGCTGGTCAGCGGAGGAGACCCAGTACTTC	CASSWSAEETQYF
TRBV10-3	TRBJ2-7	-	-	TGTGCCATCAGTGAGGTCAGCGACGAGCAGTACTTC	CAISEVSDEQYF
TRBV6-5	TRBJ2-7	TRBD1	-	TGTGCCAGCAGTCCGCCTGGGACAGTAGTTAGGGAGCAGTACTTC	CASSPPGTVVREQYF
TRBV21-1	TRBJ1-1	-	-	TGTGCCAGCAGCAAACCGGGCCTTGAGGGGGACACTGAAGCTTTCTTT	CASSKPGLEGDTEAFF
TRBV29-1	TRBJ1-1	TRBD1	large	TGCAGCGTCCAGACAGGGGAAGGCACTGAAGCTTTCTTT	CSVQTGEGTEAFF
TRBV4-3	TRBJ1-4	TRBD1	-	TGCGCCAGCAGCCAAGGGGCGGGACAGGGAGGCGAAAAACTGTTTTTT	CASSQGAGQGGEKLFF
TRBV20-1	TRBJ2-7	TRBD1	-	TGCAGTGCTCCGACAGGGTACGAGCAGTACTTC	CSAPTGYEQYF
TRBV6-4	TRBJ2-3	-	-	TGTGCCAGCAGTGGAACGGGCACAGATACGCAGTATTTT	CASSGTGTDTQYF